The 25 T cell receptor beta chains presented below share a single source sample, sequenced in a study of T cells in narcolepsy. TCRdb keeps only in-frame clones here, not all; method: immunoSEQ multiplex PCR. The sample yields approximately 23,000 clones, 85% seen once. What was sequenced was memory (CD45RA-) CD4+ T cells from blood. The source of these receptors is a human donor in good health.

The V gene is TRBV28, the J gene TRBJ2-7; D is uncertain. CDR1 is MDHEN and CDR2 is SYDVKM in the germline V gene. V shed 2 bases and J shed 3 bases, with 5 bases lying between them. The CDR3 length is 12 residues. The CDR3 reads CASSLRVYEQYF. CDR3 sequence (DNA): TGTGCCAGCAGTTTAAGGGTCTACGAGCAGTACTTC.

This chain uses TRBV27 with TRBJ1-2; D is perhaps TRBD1 (5 bases). This CDR3 spans 15 amino acids. Germline CDR1 and CDR2: MNHEY and SMNVEV (reference sequence). Trimming cost V 6 bases and J 2 bases, with 16 bases left between them. The CDR3 reads CASRSRGRVNYGYTF. DNA of the CDR3: TGTGCCAGCAGATCCCGGGGACGGGTAAACTATGGCTACACCTTC.

This clone is a singleton in its sample. The chain has TRBV5-6 and TRBJ1-1; tentative D call: TRBD1 (6 bases). CDR1 is SGHDT, CDR2 YYEEEE, per germline. V lost 0 bases, J lost 6 bases, and 15 bases lay in between. This CDR3 comprises 15 residues. DNA for the CDR3: TGTGCCAGCAGCTTGGTTTTGGGGGGCGGATCTGAAGCTTTCTTT. This sequence encodes CASSLVLGGGSEAFF.

J is TRBJ2-1 and V is TRBV19; 8 positions agree with TRBD1. The CDR3 has 14 residues. The J segment lost 3 bases and the V segment lost 7 bases, leaving 5 bases of the junction unmatched. Germline assignment: CDR1 LNHDA and CDR2 SQIVND (reference sequence). CDR3 sequence: CASTQGQVYNEQFF. CDR3 DNA: TGTGCCAGTACTCAGGGACAGGTCTACAATGAGCAGTTCTTC.

This chain joins TRBV7-2 and TRBJ1-3; D is undetermined. This CDR3 contains 16 residues. Trimming cost V 2 bases and J 2 bases, with 13 bases left between them. Germline lookup yields CDR1 SGHTA and CDR2 FQGNSA. CDR3 DNA: TGTGCCAGCAGCTTACATCCGTTCTCAACTGGAAACACCATATATTTT. Its translation: CASSLHPFSTGNTIYF.

V gene TRBV6-6 combines with J gene TRBJ1-1, with 11 bases lining up with TRBD1. Germline CDR1 and CDR2: MNHNY and SVGAGI (reference sequence). The CDR3 sequence is 14 residues long. V shed 2 bases and J 7 bases; nucleotides not matched to a gene: 3. Here the CDR3 reads CASSYGGQGGEAFF. CDR3 DNA: TGTGCCAGCAGTTACGGGGGACAGGGGGGTGAAGCTTTCTTT.

V gene TRBV4-2 combines with J gene TRBJ2-5; perhaps TRBD2 as D (5 bases). The V gene lost 2 bases and the J gene lost 3 bases, with 7 bases spanning the gap. CDR3 length equals 13 residues. Germline CDR1 reads LGHNA; CDR2 reads YNFKEQ. CDR3 protein: CASSQKREETQYF. The CDR3 nucleotides are TGTGCCAGCAGCCAAAAGAGGGAAGAGACCCAGTACTTC.

The J gene is TRBJ2-2, the V gene TRBV18, with TRBD2 matching 8 bases. Per the germline V gene, CDR1 is KGHSH and CDR2 is LQKENI. The junction had 6 bases not matched to a gene; V was cut back by 3 bases and J by 3 bases. CDR3 length: 16 amino acids. CDR3 nucleotide sequence: TGTGCCAGCTCACCGCCTAGCGGGCGCCACACCGGGGAGCTGTTTTTT. Its protein product is CASSPPSGRHTGELFF.

V and J are TRBV5-4 and TRBJ1-4; D is unclear. This CDR3 comprises 14 residues. Germline V gene data show CDR1 as SGHNT and CDR2 as YYREEE (reference sequence). Trimming removed 3 bases at V and 7 bases at J, with 13 bases between. CDR3 sequence reads: CASSSTQAGEKLFF. CDR3 coding DNA: TGTGCCAGCAGCTCGACACAAGCAGGTGAAAAACTGTTTTTT.

This sequence joins TRBV10-1 and TRBJ2-6, with D tentatively TRBD1 (5 bases). This CDR3 region has 15 residues. Germline CDR1 WNHNN, CDR2 SYGVQD (reference sequence). V was shortened by 8 bases and J by 4 bases, with 15 bases between the two germline ends. Here the CDR3 reads CASFFRARGANVLTF. In nucleotides, the CDR3 is TGCGCCAGCTTCTTCAGGGCTCGCGGGGCCAACGTCCTGACTTTC.

The rearrangement uses TRBV30 and TRBJ1-5, with D possibly TRBD1 on 6 matching bases. The V gene's germline CDR1 is GTSNPN and CDR2 SVGIG (reference sequence). The CDR3 length is 15 residues. Trimming pared 7 bases from V and 1 base from J, leaving 17 bases between. The CDR3 reads CALNLGGASNQPQHF. In nucleotides, the CDR3 is TGTGCCTTAAATCTCGGGGGGGCAAGCAATCAGCCCCAGCATTTT.

The chain employs TRBV28 and TRBJ2-5; the D is unclear. V was trimmed by 6 bases and J by 2 bases, leaving 10 bases between them. Germline V CDR1 and CDR2: MDHEN, SYDVKM. The CDR3 is made up of 13 amino acids. The CDR3, as DNA: TGTGCCAGCAGGGAGACGGCACAAGAGACCCAGTACTTC. Its protein product is CASRETAQETQYF.

The V gene is TRBV2, the J gene TRBJ1-1, with TRBD1 identical over 7 bases. Germline V CDR1 and CDR2: SNHLY, FYNNEI. V shed 4 bases, J shed 6 bases, and the junction held 5 bases outside the gene matches. This CDR3 has 13 residues. In DNA form, the CDR3 reads TGTGCCAGCAGTGGACAGGGAGGGTCTGAAGCTTTCTTT. It encodes CASSGQGGSEAFF.

In its sample, this clone was seen a few times. This chain links TRBV14 with TRBJ2-1, with TRBD2 matching over 12 bases. Germline V CDR1 and CDR2: SGHDN, FVKESK. The ends lost 0 bases at V and 0 bases at J; junction bases unmatched: 9. The CDR3 loop spans 20 amino acids. CDR3 sequence: CASSQEPRTSGRPSYNEQFF. DNA of the CDR3: TGTGCCAGCAGCCAAGAACCTCGCACTAGCGGGAGGCCCTCCTACAATGAGCAGTTCTTC.

The chain recombines TRBV19 with TRBJ2-5; D might be TRBD2 (5 bases). V lost 4 bases to trimming and J lost 0 bases, with 18 bases between them. The CDR3 has 17 amino acids. The germline CDR1 and CDR2 sequences are LNHDA and SQIVND (reference sequence). CDR3: CASSTAVEGLYQETQYF. The CDR3 DNA reads TGTGCCAGTAGTACCGCGGTTGAGGGCTTGTACCAAGAGACCCAGTACTTC.

The chain recombines TRBV30 with TRBJ2-2; tentatively, D is TRBD2 (5 bases). The CDR3 contains 14 residues. Germline V lookup: CDR1 GTSNPN, CDR2 SVGIG (reference sequence). Deletions cut 7 bases from V and 2 bases from J, with 14 bases between. The CDR3 DNA reads TGTGCCTCCATTGGAGCGGTTAACACCGGGGAGCTGTTTTTT. This translates into CASIGAVNTGELFF.

As for this clone: Other DNA sequences in the sample encode the same CDR3. This chain joins TRBV10-3 and TRBJ1-5; tentative D call: TRBD1 (5 bases). Germline CDR1 and CDR2: ENHRY and SYGVKD. With 8 bases removed from V and 0 bases from J, the gap between germline ends came to 14 bases. The CDR3 has 15 residues. CDR3 DNA: TGTGCCATCGGTACAGGAGACTATAGCAATCAGCCCCAGCATTTT. Residues: CAIGTGDYSNQPQHF.

This chain uses TRBV2 with TRBJ2-2, with TRBD1 matching 7 bases. Trimming cost V 6 bases and J 6 bases; bases outside gene matches: 4. CDR3 length equals 13 residues. Germline V gene lookup returns CDR1 SNHLY and CDR2 FYNNEI. As DNA, the CDR3 is TGTGCCAGCAGCCTAGGGACAGCCGGGGAGCTGTTTTTT. Translating gives CASSLGTAGELFF.

This clone was seen only once. The gene calls are TRBV7-6 and TRBJ1-5; no clear D gene. Trimming shortened V by 6 bases and J by 1 base, and 7 bases separated the two germline ends. The length of the CDR3 is 13 residues. CDR1 is SGHVS, CDR2 FNYEAQ, per germline. The chain's CDR3 is CASRVESNQPQHF. The CDR3 nucleotides read TGTGCCAGCAGGGTCGAAAGCAATCAGCCCCAGCATTTT.

The gene calls are TRBV5-4 and TRBJ1-2, with 7 bases that match TRBD1. CDR3 length equals 14 residues. Looked up from germline, CDR1 is SGHNT and CDR2 is YYREEE (reference sequence). Losses at the gene ends were 3 bases for V and 4 bases for J; bases not matched to a gene: 6. CDR3 in amino acids: CASSSRGASYGYTF. The CDR3 coding sequence is TGTGCCAGCAGCTCCAGGGGGGCCTCCTATGGCTACACCTTC.

This clone appeared a single time. This chain links TRBV7-2 with TRBJ2-1; D gene ambiguous. Germline V CDR1 and CDR2: SGHTA, FQGNSA. CDR3 length: 15 amino acids. Trimming took 3 bases from V and 1 from J, leaving 10 bases between them. The DNA of the CDR3 is TGTGCCAGCAGCTTGAGCGCGACTTCCTACAATGAGCAGTTCTTC. Its translation is CASSLSATSYNEQFF. Combining the CDR3 with reference TRBV7-2 and TRBJ2-1 gives the whole variable domain GAGVSQSPSNKVTEKGKDVELRCDPISGHTALYWYRQSLGQGLEFLIYFQGNSAPDKSGLPSDRFSAERTGGSVSTLTIQRTQQEDSAVYLCASSLSATSYNEQFFGPGTRLTVL.

V and J are TRBV11-3 and TRBJ2-7; D unresolved. From germline, CDR1 is SGHNT and CDR2 YENEEA. The CDR3 is 13 residues long. With 3 bases removed from V and 3 bases from J, the gap between germline ends came to 9 bases. The CDR3 region has the DNA TGTGCCAGCAGCTTCACCACCAACTACGAGCAGTACTTC. Its protein is CASSFTTNYEQYF. Full variable domain (rest looked up from reference TRBV11-3 and TRBJ2-7): EAGVVQSPRYKIIEKKQPVAFWCNPISGHNTLYWYLQNLGQGPELLIRYENEEAVDDSQLPKDRFSAERLKGVDSTLKIQPAELGDSAVYLCASSFTTNYEQYFGPGTRLTVT.

This chain connects TRBV2 to TRBJ1-2, with D possibly TRBD1 on 6 matching bases. From germline, CDR1 is SNHLY and CDR2 FYNNEI. This CDR3 comprises 16 residues. Deletions cut 2 bases from V and 4 bases from J, with 17 bases between. The CDR3 DNA is TGTGCCAGCAGTGAATCCCAGGGGACTCTTGGCTATGGCTACACCTTC. The encoded protein is CASSESQGTLGYGYTF.

The CDR3 DNA sequence: TGTGCCAGCTCACCCGACCTGGGATATGAACAGCCCCAGCATTTT. It encodes CASSPDLGYEQPQHF. The chain employs TRBV18 and TRBJ1-5; no firm D call. The CDR3 has 15 amino acids. Germline V gene lookup returns CDR1 KGHSH and CDR2 LQKENI. Trimming cost V 3 bases and J 7 bases, with 16 bases left between them.

This clone was picked up one time. The gene calls are TRBV19 and TRBJ2-3; 10 nucleotides line up with TRBD2. The CDR3 extends over 15 amino acids. CDR1 is LNHDA and CDR2 is SQIVND in the germline V gene (reference sequence). J gave up 0 bases and V 10 bases, and 7 bases lay outside the gene matches. The CDR3 DNA reads TGTGCCATATACCTAGCGGGAGACAGCACAGATACGCAGTATTTT. Residues: CAIYLAGDSTDTQYF.